This T cell receptor (beta chain) was retrieved from a study of metastatic and nonmetastatic thyroid tumors. All patients reached thyroid surgery having received no treatment beforehand. Using MiXCR, TCRdb re-called clones from the PCR reads. Here the sample spans approximately 12,000 clones, around 23% being singletons. Germline V gene sequence: CDR1 MNHEY, CDR2 SMNVEV (reference sequence). Trimming at V came to 3 bases and at J to 7 bases, leaving 7 bases not matched to a gene. The CDR3 extends over 16 amino acids. This clone showed up just a few times. The source material was blood. The receptor comes from a male donor with papillary thyroid cancer or a benign thyroid nodule (not recorded which). Some clones in this sample may be carry-over from other donors' samples. J is TRBJ2-2 and V is TRBV27; 11 nucleotides align to TRBD1. CDR3 in DNA: TGTGCCAGCAGTTTGTGTGGACAGGGGGCGGGCGGGGAGCTGTTTTTT. Translated: CASSLCGQGAGGELFF.